The T cell receptor beta chain described here comes from a study of T-cell memory formation after mild COVID-19. Findings and caveats of the study: Whether day 37 second-wave clones are SARS-CoV-2-specific was not confirmed. Clones that shrank (day 15 to 85) were balanced CD4/CD8, whereas later expanders leaned CD4+. Of the contracting clones, CD4+ ones lay mainly in CM and EM, and CD8+ ones in EMRA.

A few counts support this clonotype. Its antigen is not identified. Deletions cut 5 bases from V and 4 bases from J, with 12 bases between. Germline V lookup: CDR1 LGHNA, CDR2 YSLEER. The CDR3 loop spans 13 amino acids. TCRdb called the 5' RACE reads again in MiXCR, with one record for every CDR3 protein. Of approximately 89,000 distinct CDR3 sequences listed, around 13% are singletons. J is TRBJ2-7 and V is TRBV4-3; either TRBD1 or TRBD2 may supply D (5 bases each). Sequencing was performed on PBMCs or a T cell subset sorted from them (not recorded which). The TCR originated in a man aged 18 to 29 who had mild COVID-19 (a few samples of this study predate the infection). Cell type and time point are not known. The CDR3 reads CASSSGKGYEQYF. The CDR3 coding sequence is TGCGCCAGCAGCTCGGGGAAGGGGTACGAGCAGTACTTC.